The clone carrying this T cell receptor beta chain was detected many times. The antigen remains unidentified. TCRdb used MiXCR to reprocess the reads, holding one entry per CDR3 protein. This sample has about 740,000 distinct CDR3 sequences, with roughly 35% found just once. The sample originates from a study of T cell repertoires in cytomegalovirus infection. Study-wide background: Public TCR beta signatures indicated both CMV infection and matching HLA type. The study, taken as a whole, reports: Within the response measured ex vivo, HLA-C-restricted CMV-specific TCR beta clonotypes were dominant.

Germline CDR1 SGHTA, CDR2 FQGNSA. This CDR3 is built from 13 residues. The V gene lost 5 bases and the J gene lost 6 bases, with 13 bases spanning the gap. The genes are TRBV7-2 and TRBJ1-1; no definite D call. Input material: PBMCs. The source of this sequence is a human donor in good health (CMV status not recorded). Some clones in this sample may be carry-over from other donors' samples. The DNA of the CDR3 is TGTGCCAGCAGCCCACGGGGTGACGCTGAAGCTTTCTTT. Residues: CASSPRGDAEAFF.